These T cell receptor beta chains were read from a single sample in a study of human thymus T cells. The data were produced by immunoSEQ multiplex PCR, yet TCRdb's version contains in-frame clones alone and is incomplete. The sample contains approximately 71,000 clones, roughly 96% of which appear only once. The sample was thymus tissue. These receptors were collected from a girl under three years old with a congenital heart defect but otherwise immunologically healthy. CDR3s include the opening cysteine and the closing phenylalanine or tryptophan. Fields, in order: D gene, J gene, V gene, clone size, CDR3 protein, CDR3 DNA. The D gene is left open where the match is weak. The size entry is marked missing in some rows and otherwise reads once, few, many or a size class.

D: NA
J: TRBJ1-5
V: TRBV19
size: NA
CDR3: CASSIRQDEPQHF
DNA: TGTGCCAGTAGTATACGGCAGGATGAGCCCCAGCATTTT

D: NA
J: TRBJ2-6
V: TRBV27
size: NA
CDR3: CASSPTGANVLTF
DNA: TGTGCCAGCAGTCCAACTGGGGCCAACGTCCTGACTTTC

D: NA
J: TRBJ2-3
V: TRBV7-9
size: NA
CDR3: CASSRISTADTQYF
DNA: TGTGCCAGCAGCCGTATTAGCACGGCAGATACGCAGTATTTT

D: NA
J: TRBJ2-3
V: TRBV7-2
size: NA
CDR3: CASSLECCHASRHTDTQYF
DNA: TGTGCCAGCAGCTTAGAATGTTGTCATGCCTCTCGACACACAGATACGCAGTATTTT

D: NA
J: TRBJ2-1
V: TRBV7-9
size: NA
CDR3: CASSPYSNEQFF
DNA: TGTGCCAGCAGCCCCTATAGCAATGAGCAGTTCTTC

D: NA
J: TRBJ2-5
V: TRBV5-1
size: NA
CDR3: CASSLGQETQYF
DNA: TGCGCCAGCAGCTTAGGCCAAGAGACCCAGTACTTC

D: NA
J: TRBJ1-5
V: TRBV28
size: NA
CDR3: CASSFVRRQDNSNQPQHF
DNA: TGTGCCAGCAGTTTTGTGCGGCGACAGGACAATAGCAATCAGCCCCAGCATTTT

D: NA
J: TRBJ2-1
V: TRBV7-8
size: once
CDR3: CASSPGGREDYEQFF
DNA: TGTGCCAGCAGCCCAGGGGGGCGGGAGGACTATGAGCAGTTCTTC

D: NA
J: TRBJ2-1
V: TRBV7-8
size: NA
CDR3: CASSLGKRQVSVGEQFF
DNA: TGTGCCAGCAGCTTAGGAAAGCGACAGGTATCGGTCGGTGAGCAGTTCTTC

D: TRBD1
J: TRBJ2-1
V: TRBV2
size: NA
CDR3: CASGQVTYNEQFF
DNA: TGTGCCAGCGGACAGGTTACATACAATGAGCAGTTCTTC

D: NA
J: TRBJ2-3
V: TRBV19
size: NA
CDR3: CASSPGPPPQYF
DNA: TGTGCCAGTAGTCCGGGCCCTCCTCCGCAGTATTTT

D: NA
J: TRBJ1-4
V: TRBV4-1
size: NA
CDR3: CASSQIRPSGNEKLFF
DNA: TGCGCCAGCAGCCAGATTCGACCGTCAGGGAATGAAAAACTGTTTTTT

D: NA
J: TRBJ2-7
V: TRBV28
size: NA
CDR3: CASSFYSGPGAYEQYF
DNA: TGTGCCAGCAGTTTCTACTCCGGGCCGGGAGCCTACGAGCAGTACTTC

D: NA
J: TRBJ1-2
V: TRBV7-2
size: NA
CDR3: CASSVGRTYGYTF
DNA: TGTGCCAGCAGCGTAGGACGGACCTATGGCTACACCTTC

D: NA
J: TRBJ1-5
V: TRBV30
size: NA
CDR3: CAWIGGFRGFSNQPQHF
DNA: TGTGCCTGGATAGGGGGGTTCAGAGGGTTCAGCAATCAGCCCCAGCATTTT

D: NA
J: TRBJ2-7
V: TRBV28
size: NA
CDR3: CASSPRGTYEQYF
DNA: TGTGCCAGCAGCCCTAGGGGTACCTACGAGCAGTACTTC

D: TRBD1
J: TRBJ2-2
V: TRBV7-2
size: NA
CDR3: CASSCPGTENQNTGELFF
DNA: TGTGCCAGCAGCTGTCCCGGGACAGAGAACCAAAACACCGGGGAGCTGTTTTTT

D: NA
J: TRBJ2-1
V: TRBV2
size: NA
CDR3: CASSSVRVAHEQFF
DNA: TGTGCCAGCAGTTCGGTCCGAGTAGCACATGAGCAGTTCTTC

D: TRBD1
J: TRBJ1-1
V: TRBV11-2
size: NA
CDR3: CASSPIPPGGDRGPEAFF
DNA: TGTGCCAGCAGCCCCATCCCACCAGGGGGTGACAGGGGGCCTGAAGCTTTCTTT

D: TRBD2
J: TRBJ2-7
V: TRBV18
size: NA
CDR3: CASSPPPTNGRAVNEQYF
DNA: TGTGCCAGCTCACCACCCCCGACCAACGGGAGGGCCGTCAACGAGCAGTACTTC

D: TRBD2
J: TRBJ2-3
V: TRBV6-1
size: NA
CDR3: CASSETLTSEGDTQYF
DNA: TGTGCCAGCAGTGAAACCCTTACTAGCGAGGGAGATACGCAGTATTTT

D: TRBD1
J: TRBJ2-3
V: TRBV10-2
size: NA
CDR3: CASRDRGGTDTQYF
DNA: TGCGCCAGCAGGGACAGGGGAGGCACAGATACGCAGTATTTT

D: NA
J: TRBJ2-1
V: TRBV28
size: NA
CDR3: CASSPLRASSYNEQFF
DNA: TGTGCCAGCAGTCCCCTGCGGGCCAGCTCCTACAATGAGCAGTTCTTC

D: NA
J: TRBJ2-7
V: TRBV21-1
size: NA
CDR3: CASSKGQEPRSSYEQYF
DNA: TGTGCCAGCAGCAAAGGACAGGAACCCCGTTCTTCCTACGAGCAGTACTTC

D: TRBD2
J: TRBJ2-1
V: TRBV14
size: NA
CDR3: CASSAITSGHNEQFF
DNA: TGTGCCAGCAGCGCCATAACTAGCGGCCACAATGAGCAGTTCTTC

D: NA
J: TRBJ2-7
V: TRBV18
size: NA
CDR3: CASSGGHEQYF
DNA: TGTGCCAGCTCGGGGGGCCACGAGCAGTACTTC

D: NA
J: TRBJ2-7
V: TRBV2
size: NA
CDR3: CASSEAPDRKGSYEQYF
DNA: TGTGCCAGCAGTGAAGCACCCGACAGGAAAGGCTCCTACGAGCAGTACTTC

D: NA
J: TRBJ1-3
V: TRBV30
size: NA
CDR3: CAWTRQGGHTIYF
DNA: TGTGCCTGGACAAGGCAGGGCGGACACACCATATATTTT

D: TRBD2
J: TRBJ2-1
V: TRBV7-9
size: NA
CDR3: CASSKLAPPLYNEQFF
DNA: TGTGCCAGCAGCAAACTAGCGCCTCCCCTTTACAATGAGCAGTTCTTC

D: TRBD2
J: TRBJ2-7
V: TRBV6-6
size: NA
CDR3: CASSELAGDPYEQYF
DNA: TGTGCCAGCAGCGAACTAGCGGGAGATCCCTACGAGCAGTACTTC

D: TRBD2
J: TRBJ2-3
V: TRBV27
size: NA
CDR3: CASSLSPGVAGGSTGCTDTQYF
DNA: TGTGCCAGCAGTTTATCTCCCGGGGTAGCGGGAGGGTCGACTGGTTGCACAGATACGCAGTATTTT

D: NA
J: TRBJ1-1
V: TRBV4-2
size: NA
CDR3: CASSQDRGSNTEAFF
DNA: TGTGCCAGCAGCCAAGATCGGGGCAGTAACACTGAAGCTTTCTTT

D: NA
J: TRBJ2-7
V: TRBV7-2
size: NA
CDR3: CASSSTTYEQYF
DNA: TGTGCCAGCAGCTCCACCACCTACGAGCAGTACTTC

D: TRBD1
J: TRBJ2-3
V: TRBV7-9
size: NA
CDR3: CASLSGQDKFTDTQYF
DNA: TGTGCCAGCCTATCGGGACAGGATAAATTCACAGATACGCAGTATTTT